This T cell receptor (beta chain) was captured in a study of blood T cells in healthy people across ages. Whole-study findings and limits: From one million sequenced T cells, diversity estimates were lower bounds.

A word on this clonotype: Its antigen is not identified.

It was with a sample-barcoded 5' primer and a J-beta primer mix that a second PCR of roughly 6 to 12 cycles was run. From the 5' RACE reads, TCRdb called clonotypes with MiXCR, one entry per CDR3 protein. The sample has about 500,000 distinct CDR3 sequences, approximately 25% seen once. These records were also assigned to another study, of T cells of mothers and their children.

The receptor was derived from a boy between 10 and 17 years old in good health. The sequenced material came from blood.

The CDR3 nucleotides read TGTGCCAGCAGCCAGGGACAGGGCTTAACGCAGTATTTT. This encodes CASSQGQGLTQYF. The chain recombines TRBV6-6 with TRBJ2-3; 9 bases agree with TRBD1. The CDR3 is 13 residues long. CDR1 is MNHNY and CDR2 is SVGAGI in the germline V gene (reference sequence). Unmatched junction bases numbered 7, after V lost 6 bases and J lost 9 bases.